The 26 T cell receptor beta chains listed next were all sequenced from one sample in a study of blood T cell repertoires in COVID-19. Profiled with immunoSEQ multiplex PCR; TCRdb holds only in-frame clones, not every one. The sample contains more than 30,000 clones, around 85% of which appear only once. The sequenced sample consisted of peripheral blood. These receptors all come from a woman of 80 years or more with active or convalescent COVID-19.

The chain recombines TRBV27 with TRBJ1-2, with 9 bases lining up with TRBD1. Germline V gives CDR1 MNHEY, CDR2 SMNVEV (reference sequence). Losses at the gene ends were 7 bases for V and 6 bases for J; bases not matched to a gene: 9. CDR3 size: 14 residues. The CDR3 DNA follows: TGTGCCAGCACCACGGACAGGGGTATTCATGGCTACACCTTC. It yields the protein CASTTDRGIHGYTF.

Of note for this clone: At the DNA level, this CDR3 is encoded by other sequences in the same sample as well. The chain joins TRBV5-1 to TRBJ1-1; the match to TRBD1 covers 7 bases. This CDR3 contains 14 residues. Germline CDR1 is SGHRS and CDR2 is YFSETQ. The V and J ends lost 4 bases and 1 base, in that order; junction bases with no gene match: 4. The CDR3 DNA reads TGCGCCAGCAGCCAGACAGGGAGGAACACTGAAGCTTTCTTT. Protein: CASSQTGRNTEAFF.

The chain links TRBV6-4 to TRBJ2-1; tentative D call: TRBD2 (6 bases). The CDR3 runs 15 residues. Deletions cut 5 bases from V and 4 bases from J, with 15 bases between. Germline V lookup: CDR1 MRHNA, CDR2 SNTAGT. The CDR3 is CASSKTSYNYNEQFF. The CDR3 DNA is TGTGCCAGCAGTAAGACTAGTTATAATTACAATGAGCAGTTCTTC.

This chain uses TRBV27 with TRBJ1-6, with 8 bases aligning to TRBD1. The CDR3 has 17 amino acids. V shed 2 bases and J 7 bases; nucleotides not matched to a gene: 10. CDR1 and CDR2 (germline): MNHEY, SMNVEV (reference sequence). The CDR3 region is CASSLGWTGKGNSPLHF. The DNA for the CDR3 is TGTGCCAGCAGTTTAGGGTGGACAGGGAAGGGGAATTCACCCCTCCACTTT.

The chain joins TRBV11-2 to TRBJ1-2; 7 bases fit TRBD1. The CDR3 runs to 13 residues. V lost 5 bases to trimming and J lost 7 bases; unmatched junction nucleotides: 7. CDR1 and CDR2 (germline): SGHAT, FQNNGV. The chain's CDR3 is CASSLLTGFGYTF. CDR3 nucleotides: TGTGCCAGCAGCCTCCTGACAGGGTTTGGCTACACCTTC.

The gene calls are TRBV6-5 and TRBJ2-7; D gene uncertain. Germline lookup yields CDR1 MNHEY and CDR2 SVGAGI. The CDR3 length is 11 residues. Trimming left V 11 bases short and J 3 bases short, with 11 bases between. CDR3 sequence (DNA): TGTGCCGCCCCGGGTGGCTACGAGCAGTACTTC. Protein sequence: CAAPGGYEQYF.

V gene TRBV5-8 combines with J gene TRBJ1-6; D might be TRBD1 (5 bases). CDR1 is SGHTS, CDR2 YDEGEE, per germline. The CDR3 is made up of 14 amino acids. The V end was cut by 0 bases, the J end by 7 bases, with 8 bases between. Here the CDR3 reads CASSLGAGNSPLHF. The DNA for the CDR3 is TGTGCCAGCAGCTTGGGGGCAGGGAATTCACCCCTCCACTTT.

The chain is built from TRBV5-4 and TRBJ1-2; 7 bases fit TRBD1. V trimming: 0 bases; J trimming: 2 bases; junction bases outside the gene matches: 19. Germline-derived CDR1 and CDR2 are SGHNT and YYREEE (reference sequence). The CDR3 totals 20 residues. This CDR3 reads CASSLVGVRTGWGINYGYTF. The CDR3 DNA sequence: TGTGCCAGCAGCTTGGTAGGTGTACGGACAGGCTGGGGTATCAACTATGGCTACACCTTC.

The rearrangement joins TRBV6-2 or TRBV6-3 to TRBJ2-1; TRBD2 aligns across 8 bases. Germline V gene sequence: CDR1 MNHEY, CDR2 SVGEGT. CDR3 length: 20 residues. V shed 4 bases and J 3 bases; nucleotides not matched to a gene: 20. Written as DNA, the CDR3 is TGTGCCAGCAGTTTCCGTTTGACGGGGGGGGTCCTGAAGGGCTACAATGAGCAGTTCTTC. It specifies CASSFRLTGGVLKGYNEQFF.

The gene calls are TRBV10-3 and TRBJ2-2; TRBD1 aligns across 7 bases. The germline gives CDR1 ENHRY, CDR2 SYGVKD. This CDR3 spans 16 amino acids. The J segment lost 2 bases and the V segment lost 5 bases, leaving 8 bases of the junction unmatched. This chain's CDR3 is CAISTLGGGNTGELFF. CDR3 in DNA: TGTGCCATCAGTACTTTAGGGGGCGGTAACACCGGGGAGCTGTTTTTT.

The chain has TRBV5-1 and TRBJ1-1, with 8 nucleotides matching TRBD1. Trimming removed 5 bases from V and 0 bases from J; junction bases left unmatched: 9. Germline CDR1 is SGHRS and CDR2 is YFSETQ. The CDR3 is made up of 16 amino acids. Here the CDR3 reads CASRADRGVLNTEAFF. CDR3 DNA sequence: TGCGCCAGCAGGGCTGACAGGGGCGTCTTGAACACTGAAGCTTTCTTT.

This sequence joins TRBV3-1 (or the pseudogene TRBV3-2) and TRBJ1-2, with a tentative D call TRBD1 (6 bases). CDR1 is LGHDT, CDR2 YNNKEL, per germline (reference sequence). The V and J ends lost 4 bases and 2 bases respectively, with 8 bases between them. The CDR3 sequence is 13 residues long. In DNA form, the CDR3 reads TGTGCCAGCAGCCTGGACAGAAACTATGGCTACACCTTC. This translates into CASSLDRNYGYTF.

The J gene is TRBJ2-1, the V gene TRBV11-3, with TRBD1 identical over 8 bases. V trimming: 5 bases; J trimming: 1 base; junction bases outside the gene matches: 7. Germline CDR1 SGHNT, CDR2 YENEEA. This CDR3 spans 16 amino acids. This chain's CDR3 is CASSDRGPSSYNEQFF. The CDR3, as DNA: TGTGCCAGCAGCGACAGGGGACCCTCTTCCTACAATGAGCAGTTCTTC.

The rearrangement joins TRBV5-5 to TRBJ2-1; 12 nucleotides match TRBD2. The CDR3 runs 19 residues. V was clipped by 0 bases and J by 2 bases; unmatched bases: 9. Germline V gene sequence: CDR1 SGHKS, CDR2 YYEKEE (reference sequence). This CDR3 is CASSLASGGAYSAYNEQFF. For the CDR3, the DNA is TGTGCCAGCAGCTTGGCTAGCGGGGGGGCCTATAGTGCCTACAATGAGCAGTTCTTC. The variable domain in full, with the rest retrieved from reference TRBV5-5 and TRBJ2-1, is DAGVTQSPTHLIKTRGQQVTLRCSPISGHKSVSWYQQVLGQGPQFIFQYYEKEERGRGNFPDRFSARQFPNYSSELNVNALLLGDSALYLCASSLASGGAYSAYNEQFFGPGTRLTVL.

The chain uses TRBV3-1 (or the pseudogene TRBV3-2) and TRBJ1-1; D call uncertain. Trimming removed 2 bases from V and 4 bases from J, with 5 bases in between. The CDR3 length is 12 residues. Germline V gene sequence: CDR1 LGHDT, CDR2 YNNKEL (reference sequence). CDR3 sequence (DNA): TGTGCCAGCAGCCAATCCCGCACTGAAGCTTTCTTT. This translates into CASSQSRTEAFF.

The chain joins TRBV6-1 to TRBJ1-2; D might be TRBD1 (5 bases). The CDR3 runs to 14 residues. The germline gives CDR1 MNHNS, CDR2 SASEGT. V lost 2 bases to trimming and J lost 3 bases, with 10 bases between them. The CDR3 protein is CASSESGGYYGYTF. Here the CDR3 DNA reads TGTGCCAGCAGTGAATCCGGGGGGTACTATGGCTACACCTTC.

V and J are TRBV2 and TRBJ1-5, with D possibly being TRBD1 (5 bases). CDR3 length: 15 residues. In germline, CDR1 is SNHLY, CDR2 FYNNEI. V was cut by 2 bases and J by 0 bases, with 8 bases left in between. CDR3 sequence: CASSERQNSNQPQHF. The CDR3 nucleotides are TGTGCCAGCAGTGAACGACAGAATAGCAATCAGCCCCAGCATTTT.

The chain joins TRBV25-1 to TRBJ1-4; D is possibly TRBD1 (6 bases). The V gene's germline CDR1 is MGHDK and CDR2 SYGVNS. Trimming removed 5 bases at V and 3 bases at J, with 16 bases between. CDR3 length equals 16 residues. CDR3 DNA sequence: TGTGCCAGCAGTTCTGGACCGGCAGGGGCTAATGAAAAACTGTTTTTT. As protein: CASSSGPAGANEKLFF.

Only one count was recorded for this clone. Here the CDR3 reads CASTRHNSYNQPQHF. Here the CDR3 DNA reads TGTGCCAGTACCAGACACAACAGCTACAATCAGCCCCAGCATTTT. This rearrangement joins TRBV19 to TRBJ1-5, with D unresolved. Trimming took off 7 bases at V and 3 bases at J, with 16 bases between the two ends. The CDR3 covers 15 residues. Germline CDR1 and CDR2: LNHDA and SQIVND (reference sequence).

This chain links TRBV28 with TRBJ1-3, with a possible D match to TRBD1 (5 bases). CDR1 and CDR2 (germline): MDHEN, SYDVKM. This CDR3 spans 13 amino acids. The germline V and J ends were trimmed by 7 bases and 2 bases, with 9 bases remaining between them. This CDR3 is CASTTRAGNTIYF. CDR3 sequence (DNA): TGTGCCAGCACGACCAGGGCTGGAAACACCATATATTTT. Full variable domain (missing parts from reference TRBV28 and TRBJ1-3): DVKVTQSSRYLVKRTGEKVFLECVQDMDHENMFWYRQDPGLGLRLIYFSYDVKMKEKGDIPEGYSVSREKKERFSLILESASTNQTSMYLCASTTRAGNTIYFGEGSWLTVV.

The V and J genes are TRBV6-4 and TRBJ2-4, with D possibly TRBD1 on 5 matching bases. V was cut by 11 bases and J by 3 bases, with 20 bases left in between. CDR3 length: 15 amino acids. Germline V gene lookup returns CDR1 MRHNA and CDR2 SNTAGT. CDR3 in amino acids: CAVLQGWVGKNIQYF. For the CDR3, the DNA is TGTGCCGTACTCCAGGGATGGGTCGGCAAAAACATTCAGTACTTC.

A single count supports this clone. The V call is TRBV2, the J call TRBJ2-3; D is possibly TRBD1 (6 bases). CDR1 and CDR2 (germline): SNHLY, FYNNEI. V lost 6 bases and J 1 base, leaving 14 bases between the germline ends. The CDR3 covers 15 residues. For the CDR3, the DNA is TGTGCCAGCAGCGGACAGTTCATCGGCACAGATACGCAGTATTTT. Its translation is CASSGQFIGTDTQYF.

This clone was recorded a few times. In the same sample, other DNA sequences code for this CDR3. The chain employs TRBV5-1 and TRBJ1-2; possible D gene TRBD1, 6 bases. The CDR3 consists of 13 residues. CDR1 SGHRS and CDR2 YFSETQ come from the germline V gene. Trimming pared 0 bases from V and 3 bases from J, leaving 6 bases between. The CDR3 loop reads CASSLDRDYGYTF. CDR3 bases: TGCGCCAGCAGCTTGGACAGGGACTATGGCTACACCTTC.

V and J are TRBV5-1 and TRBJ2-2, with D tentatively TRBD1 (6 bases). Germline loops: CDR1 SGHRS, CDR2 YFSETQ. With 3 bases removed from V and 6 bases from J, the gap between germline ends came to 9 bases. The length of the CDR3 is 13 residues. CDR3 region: CASSYTGSGELFF. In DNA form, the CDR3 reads TGCGCCAGCAGCTACACAGGGTCCGGGGAGCTGTTTTTT. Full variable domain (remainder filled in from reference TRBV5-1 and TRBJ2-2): KAGVTQTPRYLIKTRGQQVTLSCSPISGHRSVSWYQQTPGQGLQFLFEYFSETQRNKGNFPGRFSGRQFSNSRSEMNVSTLELGDSALYLCASSYTGSGELFFGEGSRLTVL.

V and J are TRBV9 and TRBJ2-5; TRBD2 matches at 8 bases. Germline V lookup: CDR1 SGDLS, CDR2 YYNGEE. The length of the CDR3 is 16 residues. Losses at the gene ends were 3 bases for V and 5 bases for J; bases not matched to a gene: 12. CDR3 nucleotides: TGTGCCAGCAGCGAGGGGGGAGCGGGGGCGAGGGAGACCCAGTACTTC. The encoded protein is CASSEGGAGARETQYF.

The CDR3, as DNA: TGTGCCAGTAGTATATCCGCCCCCACTAGCGGGGGGAATAACTACAATGAGCAGTTCTTC. It codes for CASSISAPTSGGNNYNEQFF. The chain links TRBV19 to TRBJ2-1, with TRBD2 identical over 12 bases. Germline values: CDR1 LNHDA, CDR2 SQIVND (reference sequence). The V segment lost 2 bases and the J segment 3 bases; nucleotides outside the gene matches: 14. The length of the CDR3 is 20 residues. Drawing the rest from reference TRBV19 and TRBJ2-1, the complete variable domain is DGGITQSPKYLFRKEGQNVTLSCEQNLNHDAMYWYRQDPGQGLRLIYYSQIVNDFQKGDIAEGYSVSREKKESFPLTVTSAQKNPTAFYLCASSISAPTSGGNNYNEQFFGPGTRLTVL.